The 13 T cell receptor beta chains presented below share a single source sample, sequenced in a study of cytomegalovirus exposure and HLA in healthy donors. TCRdb keeps only in-frame clones here, not all; method: immunoSEQ multiplex PCR. The table includes about 160,000 clones, about nine tenths detected once. Material: PBMCs. These receptors all stem from a woman under 30 in good health and CMV-seropositive.

The chain carries TRBV5-4 and TRBJ2-7; 12 bases are shared with TRBD2. With 0 bases clipped from V and 6 bases from J, the junction kept 4 bases outside the gene matches. CDR1 SGHNT and CDR2 YYREEE come from the germline V gene (reference sequence). The CDR3 has 15 amino acids. The DNA of the CDR3 is TGTGCCAGCAGCTTGGGACTAGCGGGAGAGGGCGAGCAGTACTTC. The encoded protein is CASSLGLAGEGEQYF.

This clone has only a few counts. This chain connects TRBV11-2 to TRBJ2-7, with TRBD2 matching over 9 bases. This CDR3 comprises 16 residues. The germline V gene has CDR1 SGHAT and CDR2 FQNNGV. The V gene end was trimmed by 6 bases and the J gene end by 0 bases; junction bases not matched to a gene: 9. DNA of the CDR3: TGTGCCAGCAGTCTATTCCATAGCGGGAGCTCCTACGAGCAGTACTTC. It translates to CASSLFHSGSSYEQYF. Based on the CDR3 plus reference TRBV11-2 and TRBJ2-7, the full variable domain is EAGVAQSPRYKIIEKRQSVAFWCNPISGHATLYWYQQILGQGPKLLIQFQNNGVVDDSQLPKDRFSAERLKGVDSTLKIQPAKLEDSAVYLCASSLFHSGSSYEQYFGPGTRLTVT.

The V gene is TRBV7-9, the J gene TRBJ1-2, with D perhaps matching TRBD1 (6 bases). This CDR3 is 14 amino acids long. V lost 0 bases, J lost 4 bases, and 9 bases lay in between. CDR1 SEHNR and CDR2 FQNEAQ come from the germline V gene (reference sequence). The CDR3 loop reads CASSLAGGGYGYTF. The DNA of the CDR3 is TGTGCCAGCAGCTTAGCAGGGGGTGGCTATGGCTACACCTTC.

The chain joins TRBV2 to TRBJ1-4; 9 nucleotides match TRBD1. V lost 7 bases, J lost 7 bases, and 7 bases stayed unmatched. This CDR3 region has 14 residues. Germline V CDR1 and CDR2: SNHLY, FYNNEI. DNA for the CDR3: TGTGCCAGCAAGTTTGGGACAGGGTCTGAAAAACTGTTTTTT. Its protein product is CASKFGTGSEKLFF.

V is TRBV29-1 and J is TRBJ2-1; TRBD2 matches 8 bases. V lost 1 base to trimming and J lost 1 base; unmatched junction nucleotides: 6. The CDR3 contains 16 residues. From germline, CDR1 is SQVTM and CDR2 ANQGSEA. This CDR3 is CSVEGEAGGSYNEQFF. For the CDR3, the DNA is TGCAGCGTTGAAGGAGAGGCGGGAGGTTCCTACAATGAGCAGTTCTTC.

The chain has TRBV5-1 and TRBJ2-3; 12 nucleotides agree with TRBD1. Germline V gene lookup returns CDR1 SGHRS and CDR2 YFSETQ. The length of the CDR3 is 16 residues. Trimming removed 4 bases from V and 2 bases from J; junction bases left unmatched: 5. The CDR3 nucleotides read TGCGCCAGCAGCCTGGGACAGGGGGCGAACACAGATACGCAGTATTTT. Translation gives CASSLGQGANTDTQYF.

This clone was detected only a few times. V usage is TRBV7-9 and J usage is TRBJ1-2, with 7 nucleotides matching TRBD1. CDR3 size: 13 residues. The J segment lost 2 bases and the V segment lost 5 bases, leaving 2 bases of the junction unmatched. Germline assignment: CDR1 SEHNR and CDR2 FQNEAQ (reference sequence). The CDR3 reads CASSPQGNYGYTF. CDR3 DNA sequence: TGTGCCAGCAGCCCACAGGGGAACTATGGCTACACCTTC.

This sequence joins TRBV4-1 and TRBJ2-5, with TRBD2 as a possible D gene (5 bases). The ends were cut back, 2 bases at V and 3 bases at J, with 10 bases in the middle. The CDR3 has 14 residues. Germline CDR1 reads MGHRA; CDR2 reads YSYEKL. The CDR3 coding sequence is TGCGCCAGCAGCCAATCTTCGGGGAAAGAGACCCAGTACTTC. Translation: CASSQSSGKETQYF.

V usage is TRBV6-5 and J usage is TRBJ2-7; 8 bases map to TRBD2. CDR1 and CDR2 from the germline V gene are MNHEY and SVGAGI. V lost 6 bases and J lost 2; bases outside the gene matches: 6. The CDR3 runs to 14 residues. CDR3 region: CASSLAGGTYEQYF. The CDR3 DNA is TGTGCCAGCAGCCTAGCGGGTGGAACCTACGAGCAGTACTTC.

This clone was seen once. The rearrangement links TRBV18 to TRBJ2-5; 9 bases agree with TRBD1. The germline gives CDR1 KGHSH, CDR2 LQKENI. The trim removed 4 bases at V and 5 bases at J, leaving 2 bases unmatched. The CDR3 sequence is 13 residues long. CDR3 DNA: TGTGCCAGCTCACACAGGGGGCCGGAGACCCAGTACTTC. Its translation: CASSHRGPETQYF.

The chain employs TRBV5-6 and TRBJ2-7; 7 bases are shared with TRBD2. V lost 1 base to trimming and J lost 7 bases; unmatched junction nucleotides: 5. Germline-derived CDR1 and CDR2 are SGHDT and YYEEEE. The CDR3 sequence is 13 residues long. CDR3 protein: CASSLLADREQYF. For the CDR3, the DNA is TGTGCCAGCAGCTTGCTAGCGGATAGGGAGCAGTACTTC.

The CDR3 sequence is CASSKQTGDEQFF. For the CDR3, the DNA is TGTGCCAGCAGCAAACAGACCGGGGATGAGCAGTTCTTC. This chain connects TRBV7-3 to TRBJ2-1, with D possibly being TRBD2 (5 bases). Trimming removed 5 bases at V and 8 bases at J, with 13 bases between. Germline CDR1 is SGHTA and CDR2 is FQGTGA. The CDR3 length is 13 residues.

The chain links TRBV10-3 to TRBJ2-3; 8 bases fit TRBD2. The CDR3 totals 14 residues. Trimming at V came to 2 bases and at J to 8 bases, leaving 6 bases not matched to a gene. CDR1 is ENHRY, CDR2 SYGVKD, per germline. CDR3 coding DNA: TGTGCCATCAGTGAGACAACGACTAGCGCTACGCAGTATTTT. This codes for CAISETTTSATQYF.